One and the same sample provided the 15 T cell receptor beta chains below, sequenced in a study of cytomegalovirus exposure and HLA in healthy donors (dated by TCRdb to about 2017). The library was built by means of the immunoSEQ multiplex PCR assay. For the multiplex PCR, a mixture combining 60 forward primers for TCR Vbeta segments and 13 reverse primers for TCR Jbeta segments was used. TCRdb mirrors the immuneACCESS table, restricted to in-frame sequences. Some clones are absent from its copies; in checked studies, under half trace to an unresolved V gene, and the reason for the others is unknown. In this sample the table shows roughly 180,000 clones, roughly 9.4% of which occur a single time. The top ten hold roughly 1.4% of the sample. The sample comprised PBMCs. These receptors were obtained from a woman aged 25-40 years in good health and CMV-seropositive.

This chain links TRBV19 with TRBJ2-7; no clear D gene. The CDR3 loop spans 15 amino acids. Germline CDR1 is LNHDA and CDR2 is SQIVND (reference sequence). Trimming shortened V by 0 bases and J by 4 bases, and 13 bases separated the two germline ends. The CDR3 bases are TGTGCCAGTAGTATAGATCATGAGACTTTATACGAGCAGTACTTC. Its translation: CASSIDHETLYEQYF.

The J gene is TRBJ2-2, the V gene TRBV6-6, with TRBD1 matching over 9 bases. From germline, CDR1 is MNHNY and CDR2 SVGAGI (reference sequence). The CDR3 sequence is 15 residues long. With V trimmed by 5 bases and J by 3 bases, 4 bases remained unmatched. In nucleotides, the CDR3 is TGTGCCAGCAGTCCTCGGACAGGGGACACCGGGGAGCTGTTTTTT. Translating it yields CASSPRTGDTGELFF.

This chain connects TRBV5-1 to TRBJ1-4; D unclear. Per germline, CDR1 SGHRS and CDR2 YFSETQ. This CDR3 has 15 residues. The V and J ends lost 0 bases and 6 bases respectively, with 12 bases between them. CDR3 in DNA: TGCGCCAGCAGCTTGGATTGGAGTCTATATGAAAAACTGTTTTTT. Translation gives CASSLDWSLYEKLFF. The whole variable domain, remainder taken from reference TRBV5-1 and TRBJ1-4, is KAGVTQTPRYLIKTRGQQVTLSCSPISGHRSVSWYQQTPGQGLQFLFEYFSETQRNKGNFPGRFSGRQFSNSRSEMNVSTLELGDSALYLCASSLDWSLYEKLFFGSGTQLSVL.

This chain joins TRBV6-1 and TRBJ2-7, with a tentative D call TRBD2 (5 bases). The V and J ends lost 10 bases and 0 bases respectively, with 13 bases between them. Germline values: CDR1 MNHNS, CDR2 SASEGT. This CDR3 is built from 13 residues. This CDR3 is CATERLYSYEQYF. The CDR3, as DNA: TGTGCCACCGAGCGGCTATACTCCTACGAGCAGTACTTC.

A few counts support this clone. The V and J genes are TRBV29-1 and TRBJ2-1; 10 bases fit TRBD2. CDR1 is SQVTM, CDR2 ANQGSEA, per germline. This CDR3 region has 15 residues. Trimming removed 3 bases from V and 1 base from J; junction bases left unmatched: 3. The CDR3 DNA reads as TGCAGCGTTGACCTTAGCGGGAGGTCCTACAATGAGCAGTTCTTC. It translates to CSVDLSGRSYNEQFF.

The rearrangement joins TRBV7-9 to TRBJ1-5, with 8 bases identical to TRBD1. J gave up 10 bases and V 1 base, and 6 bases lay outside the gene matches. The CDR3 extends over 14 amino acids. In germline, CDR1 is SEHNR, CDR2 FQNEAQ (reference sequence). CDR3 nucleotides: TGTGCCAGCAGCTTAGGCCAGGGGGCAGATCCCCAGCATTTT. This sequence encodes CASSLGQGADPQHF.

V usage is TRBV30 and J usage is TRBJ1-2, with TRBD1 matching over 8 bases. CDR1 and CDR2 from the germline V gene are GTSNPN and SVGIG (reference sequence). With V trimmed by 1 base and J by 8 bases, 12 bases remained unmatched. The length of the CDR3 is 15 residues. The CDR3: CAWSGSGGLGRGYTF. In DNA form, the CDR3 reads TGTGCCTGGAGTGGGTCAGGGGGCCTTGGTAGGGGCTACACCTTC.

This clone was counted a few times. This chain connects TRBV5-6 to TRBJ2-6; 9 nucleotides align to TRBD1. The germline CDR1 and CDR2 sequences are SGHDT and YYEEEE. The CDR3 has 17 residues. V lost 5 bases and J lost 4; bases outside the gene matches: 10. The CDR3: CASSWTGDTSGANVLTF. CDR3 nucleotides: TGTGCCAGCAGTTGGACAGGGGATACCTCCGGGGCCAACGTCCTGACTTTC.

This clone was counted between two and nine times. The chain employs TRBV5-1 and TRBJ2-6, with TRBD1 matching over 10 bases. The V gene end was trimmed by 0 bases and the J gene end by 1 base; junction bases not matched to a gene: 1. The CDR3 has 17 residues. Germline CDR1 reads SGHRS; CDR2 reads YFSETQ. CDR3 bases: TGCGCCAGCAGCTTGGTGGGACAGGGGTCTGGGGCCAACGTCCTGACTTTC. It specifies CASSLVGQGSGANVLTF.

The rearrangement links TRBV27 to TRBJ1-1; D might be TRBD1 (5 bases). Trimming stripped 0 bases from V and 6 bases from J, with 11 bases between. Germline lookup yields CDR1 MNHEY and CDR2 SMNVEV (reference sequence). CDR3 length: 14 amino acids. CDR3 nucleotide sequence: TGTGCCAGCAGTTTATCGGGGGGGTCGGCTGAAGCTTTCTTT. Protein product: CASSLSGGSAEAFF.

This chain uses TRBV29-1 with TRBJ2-1; no clear D. Germline V gene sequence: CDR1 SQVTM, CDR2 ANQGSEA. Trimming removed 4 bases at V and 9 bases at J, with 10 bases between. The CDR3 has 11 amino acids. The CDR3: CSVAVGFEQFF. In DNA, the CDR3 is TGCAGCGTTGCGGTGGGCTTTGAGCAGTTCTTC.

This clone was seen more than once but under ten times. The chain links TRBV30 to TRBJ2-7, with D perhaps matching TRBD2 (5 bases). This CDR3 contains 19 residues. CDR1 and CDR2 from the germline V gene are GTSNPN and SVGIG (reference sequence). With 1 base removed from V and 2 bases from J, the gap between germline ends came to 27 bases. CDR3 in DNA: TGTGCCTGGAGTGCCAGGAAAGTGTTTGGCAGGAGGTACACCTACGAGCAGTACTTC. Encoded protein: CAWSARKVFGRRYTYEQYF. The whole variable domain, remainder taken from reference TRBV30 and TRBJ2-7, is SQTIHQWPATLVQPVGSPLSLECTVEGTSNPNLYWYRQAAGRGLQLLFYSVGIGQISSEVPQNLSASRPQDRQFILSSKKLLLSDSGFYLCAWSARKVFGRRYTYEQYFGPGTRLTVT.

V gene TRBV5-1 combines with J gene TRBJ1-3; a possible D gene is TRBD1 (5 bases). Germline V CDR1 and CDR2: SGHRS, YFSETQ. This CDR3 is 14 amino acids long. Trimming took off 3 bases at V and 0 bases at J, with 7 bases between the two ends. CDR3 sequence reads: CASSSTVSGNTIYF. The CDR3 DNA sequence: TGCGCCAGCAGCTCGACAGTCTCTGGAAACACCATATATTTT.

The rearrangement links TRBV5-4 to TRBJ2-3; 12 positions match TRBD2. The CDR3 spans 16 residues. V gave up 4 bases and J gave up 2 bases; unmatched junction bases: 5. Germline V CDR1 and CDR2: SGHNT, YYREEE (reference sequence). CDR3 coding DNA: TGTGCCAGCAGCGAAGGACTAGCGGGGTTCACAGATACGCAGTATTTT. This sequence encodes CASSEGLAGFTDTQYF.

This clone has a handful of counts. J is TRBJ2-4 and V is TRBV27; 9 nucleotides align to TRBD2. This CDR3 is built from 16 residues. The germline V gene has CDR1 MNHEY and CDR2 SMNVEV (reference sequence). Trimming at V came to 0 bases and at J to 6 bases, leaving 6 bases not matched to a gene. In DNA, the CDR3 is TGTGCCAGCAGTTTATCAACGGCGGGAGGGGCAAACATTCAGTACTTC. Amino acids: CASSLSTAGGANIQYF.